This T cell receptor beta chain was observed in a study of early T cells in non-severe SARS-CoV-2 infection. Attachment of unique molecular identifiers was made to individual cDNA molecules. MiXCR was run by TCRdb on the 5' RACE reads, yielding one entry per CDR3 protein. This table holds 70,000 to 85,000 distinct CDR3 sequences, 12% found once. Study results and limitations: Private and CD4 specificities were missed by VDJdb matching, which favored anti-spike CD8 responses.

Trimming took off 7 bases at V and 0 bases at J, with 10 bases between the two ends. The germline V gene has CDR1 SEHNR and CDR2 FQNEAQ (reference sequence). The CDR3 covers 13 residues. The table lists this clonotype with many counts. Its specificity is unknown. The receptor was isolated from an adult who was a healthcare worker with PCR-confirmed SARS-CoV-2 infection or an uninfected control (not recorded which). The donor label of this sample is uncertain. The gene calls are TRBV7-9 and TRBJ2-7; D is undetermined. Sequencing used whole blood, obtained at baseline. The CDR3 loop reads CASTSSDSYEQYF. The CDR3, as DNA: TGTGCCAGCACATCTTCCGACTCCTACGAGCAGTACTTC.